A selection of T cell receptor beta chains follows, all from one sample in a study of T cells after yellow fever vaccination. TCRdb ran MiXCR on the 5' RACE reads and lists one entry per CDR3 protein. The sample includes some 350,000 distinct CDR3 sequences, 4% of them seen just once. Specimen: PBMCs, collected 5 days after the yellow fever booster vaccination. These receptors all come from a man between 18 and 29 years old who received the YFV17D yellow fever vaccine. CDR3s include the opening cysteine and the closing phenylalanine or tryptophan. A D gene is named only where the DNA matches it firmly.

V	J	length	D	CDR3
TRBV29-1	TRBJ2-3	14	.	CSVSYGLSTDTQYF
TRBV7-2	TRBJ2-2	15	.	CASSFPGESTGELFF
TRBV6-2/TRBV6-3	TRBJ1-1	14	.	CASSYLTGNTEAFF
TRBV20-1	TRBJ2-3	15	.	CSAGDAGFRADTQYF
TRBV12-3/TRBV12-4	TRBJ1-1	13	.	CASSLLRYTEAFF
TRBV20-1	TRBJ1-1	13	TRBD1	CSAPSQGDTEAFF
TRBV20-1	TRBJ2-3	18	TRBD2	CSARDYSSGASGTDTQYF
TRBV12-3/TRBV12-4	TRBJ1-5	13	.	CASSPLDGQAQHF
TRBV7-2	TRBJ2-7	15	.	CASSLVSGRTYEQYF
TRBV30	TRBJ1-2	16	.	CAWSVFPRPERYGYTF
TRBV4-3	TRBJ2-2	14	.	CASSLAERAGELFF
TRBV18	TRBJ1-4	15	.	CASSPSRQAADNLFF
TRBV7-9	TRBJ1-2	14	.	CASSWPGREPGYTF
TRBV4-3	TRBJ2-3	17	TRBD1	CASSQVIFRTGTDTQYF
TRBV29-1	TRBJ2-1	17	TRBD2	CSVATSGGPSSYNEQFF
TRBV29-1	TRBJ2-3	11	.	CSGGFTDTQYF
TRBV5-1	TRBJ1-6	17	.	CASRNYPRDIINSPLHF
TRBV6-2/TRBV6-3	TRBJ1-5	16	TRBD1	CASRHWVDRGNQPQHF
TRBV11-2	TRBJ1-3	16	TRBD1	CASSLQWTGIGNTTYF
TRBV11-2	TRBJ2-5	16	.	CASSFSWGATQETQYF
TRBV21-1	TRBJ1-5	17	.	CASSKARRVGSNQPQHF
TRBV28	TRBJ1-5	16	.	CASSLSGWARNQPQHF
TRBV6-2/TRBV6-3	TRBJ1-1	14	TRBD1	CASGDRGRTTEAFF
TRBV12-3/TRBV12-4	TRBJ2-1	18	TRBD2	CASSWTSGSGSSYNEQFF
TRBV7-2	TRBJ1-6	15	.	CASSLASGAGSPLHF
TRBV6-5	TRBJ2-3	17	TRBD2	CASSYSFGLAATDTQYF
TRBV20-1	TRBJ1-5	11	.	CSAQGFGPQHF
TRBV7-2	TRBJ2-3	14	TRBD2	CASSAGGRSDTQYF
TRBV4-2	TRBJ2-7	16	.	CASSQDFNYYQGEQYF
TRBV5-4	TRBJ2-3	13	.	CASSSDPTDTQYF
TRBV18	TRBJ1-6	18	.	CASSPRVSGSRLGSPLHF
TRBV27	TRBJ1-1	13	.	CASSLSDNTEAFF
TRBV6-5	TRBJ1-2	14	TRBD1	CASSYSEQGIGYTF
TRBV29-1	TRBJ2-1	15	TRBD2	CSVPFSGGEDNEQFF
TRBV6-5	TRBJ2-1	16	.	CASSLLRPQLYNEQFF
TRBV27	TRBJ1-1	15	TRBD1	CASSPRDRGRGEAFF
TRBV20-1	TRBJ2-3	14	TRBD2	CSAPGLAGMDTQYF
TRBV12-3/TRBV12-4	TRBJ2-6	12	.	CAGGHGANVLTF
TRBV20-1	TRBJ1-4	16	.	CSSTGTGSSANEKLFF
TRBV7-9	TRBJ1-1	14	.	CASSFTGLSTEAFF
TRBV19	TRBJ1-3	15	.	CASSIIEGSGNTIYF
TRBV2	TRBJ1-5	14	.	CASSERTDNQPQHF
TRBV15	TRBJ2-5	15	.	CATSRGGGAQETQYF
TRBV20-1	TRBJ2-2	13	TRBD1	CSARGTGTGELFF
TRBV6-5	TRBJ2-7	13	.	CASSRTGLSEQYF
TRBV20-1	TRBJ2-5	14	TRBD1	CSSPIQGVIETQYF
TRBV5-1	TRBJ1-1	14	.	CASSFADPNTEAFF
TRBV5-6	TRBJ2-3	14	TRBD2	CASSLRAGPDTQYF
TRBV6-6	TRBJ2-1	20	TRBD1	CASSPFIYRISGRGSNEQFF
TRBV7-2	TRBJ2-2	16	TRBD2	CASSPLAGVHTGELFF
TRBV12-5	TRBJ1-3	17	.	CASDGIGSSSSGNTIYF
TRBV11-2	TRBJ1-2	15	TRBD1	CASSSLRNRGGGYTF
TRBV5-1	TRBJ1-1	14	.	CASRWGNSNTEAFF
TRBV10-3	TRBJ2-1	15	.	CAISRDDRSYNEQFF
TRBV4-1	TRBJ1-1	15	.	CASSQESGGRGGAFF
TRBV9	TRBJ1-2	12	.	CASSVMGSGYTF
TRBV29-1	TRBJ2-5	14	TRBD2	CSAVLAGAQETQYF
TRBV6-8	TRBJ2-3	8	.	CASSTQYF